This T cell receptor (beta chain) was sequenced in a study of CD8+ T cells in alopecia areata. This clone was found once. Its antigen is as yet unknown. Treatment in this sample: oral pan-JAK inhibitor, 5-10 mg twice daily. PBMCs yielded sorted CD4+ and CD8+ T cells. Following extraction, RNA underwent reverse transcription to cDNA, which served as the sequencing template. Generated by immunoSEQ multiplex PCR, the TCRdb table keeps only in-frame clones and is missing some. This table has roughly 280,000 clones, around 64% appearing once. Study findings and constraints: Throughout tofacitinib, many expanded lesional clones continued to persist in scalp and blood.

This sample comprised CD4+ T cells sorted from blood, obtained around week 53, from a patient treated with tofacitinib. The clonotype originates from a human donor with alopecia areata.

CDR3 sequence: CASSLGDREGHEQFF. CDR3 nucleotide sequence: TGCGCCAGCAGCCTGGGGGACAGGGAAGGGCATGAGCAGTTCTTC. The V call is TRBV5-1, the J call TRBJ2-1, with TRBD1 identical over 9 bases. After removal of 4 bases from V and 8 bases from J, the junction contained 10 bases not matched to a gene. The germline V gene encodes CDR1 SGHRS and CDR2 YFSETQ. The CDR3 has 15 residues.